Below, one TCR beta chain is given with its context. The record originates from a study of blood T cell repertoires in COVID-19. Whole-study context: Acute and convalescent COVID-19 samples came from the United States, Italy and Spain. PBMCs, B-cell-depleted T cells, or T cells were the source of the cDNA or gDNA that made up the material.

Germline loops: CDR1 SEHNR, CDR2 FQNEAQ (reference sequence). The CDR3 consists of 15 residues. Trimming took off 3 bases at V and 3 bases at J, with 14 bases between the two ends. In the study's own analysis: Reference gene primer amplification gave estimated nucleated cell counts. Using immunoSEQ multiplex PCR, the repertoire was profiled, and TCRdb retains in-frame clones only, with some absent. The D gene and trimming were derived from the DNA, and the V and J assignments and clone size from that table. The repertoire holds over 95,000 clones, about 88% seen once, with around 3.5% in the top ten.

This chain joins TRBV7-9 and TRBJ2-5, with D possibly TRBD1 on 6 matching bases. The sequenced sample was peripheral blood. The sequence was collected from a man aged 35-49 years with acute or convalescent COVID-19. CDR3 amino acids: CASSFLIDRKETQYF. Written as DNA, the CDR3 is TGTGCCAGCAGCTTTTTAATTGACAGGAAAGAGACCCAGTACTTC.